This T cell receptor beta chain originates from a study of blood T cell repertoires in COVID-19. Looking at the study overall: Spain, Italy and the United States supplied samples that represented acute and convalescent COVID-19. The analysed material was cDNA or gDNA that came from T cells, B-cell-depleted T cells, or PBMCs.

In the authors' workflow: How many nucleated cells were present was estimated from reference gene primer amplification. The protocol was immunoSEQ multiplex PCR, while the TCRdb copy is restricted to in-frame clones and leaves out a portion. V and J calls and clone size are those listed in that table; D and trimming were worked out from the DNA. The sample includes 90,000 or so clones, approximately 87% seen only once; the top ten take roughly an eighth. The V gene end was trimmed by 0 bases and the J gene end by 8 bases; junction bases not matched to a gene: 5. Germline lookup yields CDR1 SGDLS and CDR2 YYNGEE. CDR3 length: 15 amino acids.

The chain is built from TRBV9 and TRBJ2-1; 10 bases line up with TRBD2. The TCR comes from a human donor in a cohort sampled during active COVID-19. Sequencing was carried out using peripheral blood. CDR3 protein: CASSVAASGSYEQFF. In nucleotides, the CDR3 is TGTGCCAGCAGCGTAGCGGCTAGCGGGAGCTATGAGCAGTTCTTC.